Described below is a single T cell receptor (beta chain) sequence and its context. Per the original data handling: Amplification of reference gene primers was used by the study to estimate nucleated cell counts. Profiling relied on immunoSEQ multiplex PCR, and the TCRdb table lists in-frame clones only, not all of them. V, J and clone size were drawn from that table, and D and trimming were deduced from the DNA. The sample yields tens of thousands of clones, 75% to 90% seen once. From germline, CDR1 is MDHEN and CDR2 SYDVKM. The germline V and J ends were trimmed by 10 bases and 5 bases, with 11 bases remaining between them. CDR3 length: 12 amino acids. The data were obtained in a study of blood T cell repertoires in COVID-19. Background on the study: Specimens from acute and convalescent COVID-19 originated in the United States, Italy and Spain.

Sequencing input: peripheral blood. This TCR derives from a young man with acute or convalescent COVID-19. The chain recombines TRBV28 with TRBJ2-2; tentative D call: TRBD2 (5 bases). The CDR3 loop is CATTKRTGELFF. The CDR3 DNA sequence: TGTGCCACCACAAAGCGGACCGGGGAGCTGTTTTTT. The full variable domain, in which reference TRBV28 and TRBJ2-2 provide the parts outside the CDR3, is DVKVTQSSRYLVKRTGEKVFLECVQDMDHENMFWYRQDPGLGLRLIYFSYDVKMKEKGDIPEGYSVSREKKERFSLILESASTNQTSMYLCATTKRTGELFFGEGSRLTVL.